This T cell receptor beta chain stems from a study of blood T cell repertoires in COVID-19. Only in-frame clones appear in the TCRdb table, and some are missing; sequencing was by immunoSEQ multiplex PCR. The sample has about 81,000 clones, about 84% seen once. CDR1 is MNHEY and CDR2 is SVGAGI in the germline V gene. There are 12 residues in the CDR3. V shed 8 bases and J shed 1 base, with 7 bases lying between them. The sample was peripheral blood. V is TRBV6-5 and J is TRBJ2-3; possible D gene TRBD1, 5 bases. The sequence came from a human donor in a cohort sampled during active COVID-19. The CDR3 loop is CASSRGTDTQYF. CDR3 DNA sequence: TGTGCCAGCTCCAGGGGCACAGATACGCAGTATTTT.